This T cell receptor (beta chain) was identified during a study of blood T cell repertoires in COVID-19. Profiling relied on immunoSEQ multiplex PCR, and the TCRdb table lists in-frame clones only, not all of them. The table has some 220,000 clones, 80% seen once. The length of the CDR3 is 14 residues. V was trimmed by 4 bases and J by 1 base, leaving 9 bases between them. CDR1 is KGHDR, CDR2 SFDVKD, per germline. This chain connects TRBV24-1 to TRBJ1-1; unclear D gene. The clonotype originates from a human donor in a cohort sampled during active COVID-19. Sequencing used peripheral blood. The CDR3 reads CATSENSRNTEAFF. CDR3 sequence (DNA): TGTGCCACCAGTGAAAACAGTCGGAACACTGAAGCTTTCTTT.